The 18 T cell receptor beta chains listed next were all sequenced from one sample in a study of cytomegalovirus exposure and HLA in healthy donors. The PCR used 60 Vbeta and 13 Jbeta primers. The protocol was immunoSEQ multiplex PCR, while the TCRdb copy is restricted to in-frame clones and leaves out a portion. This sample yields around 99,000 clones, of which under 85% are seen a single time; about 7% belongs to the top ten. The sequenced material came from PBMCs. These receptors were collected from a man aged 50-60 years in good health and CMV-seropositive.

The chain carries TRBV5-4 and TRBJ2-5, with 8 bases fitting TRBD1. Trimming removed 0 bases from V and 11 bases from J; junction bases left unmatched: 3. Germline V gene sequence: CDR1 SGHNT, CDR2 YYREEE (reference sequence). The CDR3 has 12 residues. The CDR3 DNA reads as TGTGCCAGCAGCTTGGCGGACAGGGAGCAGTACTTC. Protein product: CASSLADREQYF.

V and J are TRBV5-5 and TRBJ1-6, with a possible D match to TRBD1 (6 bases). Looked up from germline, CDR1 is SGHKS and CDR2 is YYEKEE (reference sequence). This CDR3 region has 15 residues. The V end was cut by 0 bases, the J end by 9 bases, with 13 bases between. The CDR3 DNA reads TGTGCCAGCAGCTTGGATCTGGGGGCGGGTTCACCCCTCCACTTT. It specifies CASSLDLGAGSPLHF. Variable domain in full (rest from reference TRBV5-5 and TRBJ1-6): DAGVTQSPTHLIKTRGQQVTLRCSPISGHKSVSWYQQVLGQGPQFIFQYYEKEERGRGNFPDRFSARQFPNYSSELNVNALLLGDSALYLCASSLDLGAGSPLHFGNGTRLTVT.

This clone came up once. The chain links TRBV7-6 to TRBJ1-2; possibly TRBD1 for D (5 bases). Trimming took 5 bases from V and 2 from J, leaving 9 bases between them. The CDR3 runs to 13 residues. The germline V gene encodes CDR1 SGHVS and CDR2 FNYEAQ. The CDR3: CASSQGTNYGYTF. The DNA of the CDR3 is TGTGCCAGCAGCCAGGGAACAAACTATGGCTACACCTTC.

This chain uses TRBV28 with TRBJ2-2; tentative D call: TRBD2 (6 bases). Germline-derived CDR1 and CDR2 are MDHEN and SYDVKM. Trimming pared 3 bases from V and 3 bases from J, leaving 20 bases between. This CDR3 is built from 18 residues. The DNA of the CDR3 is TGTGCCAGCAGTTTCAGGTTTGGAGGGCGAGATTACACCGGGGAGCTGTTTTTT. Amino acids: CASSFRFGGRDYTGELFF.

The chain joins TRBV5-1 to TRBJ1-5, with D maybe TRBD1 (5 bases). Trimming took 1 base from V and 0 from J, leaving 8 bases between them. Germline values: CDR1 SGHRS, CDR2 YFSETQ. This CDR3 spans 15 amino acids. This CDR3 reads CASSLLGDSNQPQHF. In nucleotides, the CDR3 is TGCGCCAGCAGCTTGTTAGGGGATAGCAATCAGCCCCAGCATTTT.

The chain is built from TRBV28 and TRBJ2-1, with 10 bases matching TRBD2. Germline loops: CDR1 MDHEN, CDR2 SYDVKM. V was clipped by 3 bases and J by 10 bases; unmatched bases: 9. This CDR3 region has 15 residues. The CDR3 is CASSFSLAGAREQFF. The CDR3 coding sequence is TGTGCCAGCAGTTTCAGTCTAGCGGGGGCCAGGGAGCAGTTCTTC.

This clone appeared once. In nucleotides, the CDR3 is TGTGCCAGCAGTCCAGGACAGACGAATGGCTACACCTTC. Its translation: CASSPGQTNGYTF. The rearrangement links TRBV2 to TRBJ1-2, with D maybe TRBD1 (6 bases). V shed 5 bases and J shed 6 bases, with 13 bases lying between them. CDR1 is SNHLY, CDR2 FYNNEI, per germline. The CDR3 has 13 amino acids.

This chain uses TRBV18 with TRBJ2-2, with a tentative D call TRBD1 (6 bases). The V end lost 2 bases, the J end lost 2 bases, and 21 bases lay between the germline ends. Germline lookup yields CDR1 KGHSH and CDR2 LQKENI. This CDR3 contains 19 residues. The CDR3 DNA reads as TGTGCCAGCTCACCAACCGGGACACTTCTCCCCGCCAACACCGGGGAGCTGTTTTTT. It yields the protein CASSPTGTLLPANTGELFF.

This chain links TRBV4-3 with TRBJ1-5; 7 bases are shared with TRBD1. Trimming removed 1 base from V and 4 bases from J; junction bases left unmatched: 4. The CDR3 runs to 15 residues. Germline V gene lookup returns CDR1 LGHNA and CDR2 YSLEER. The CDR3 loop reads CASSQGGQSNQPQHF. CDR3 DNA: TGCGCCAGCAGCCAAGGGGGACAGTCTAATCAGCCCCAGCATTTT.

The rearrangement links TRBV28 to TRBJ1-1; D possibly corresponds to TRBD1 (5 bases). V was trimmed by 6 bases and J by 2 bases, leaving 19 bases between them. CDR1 is MDHEN and CDR2 is SYDVKM in the germline V gene. The CDR3 is 16 amino acids. The CDR3 loop reads CASSHPAGLFNTEAFF. The CDR3 nucleotides are TGTGCCAGCAGCCATCCGGCGGGACTGTTTAACACTGAAGCTTTCTTT.

Comments on this clone: The limits of the CDR3 on the DNA are not certain, so only TCRdb's listed CDR3 is given. The rearrangement joins TRBV5-6 to TRBJ1-5; TRBD1 was called by the table and not checked on the DNA. From its first to its last residue, the CDR3 has 14 amino acids. Germline CDR1 SGHDT, CDR2 YYEEEE. The CDR3 loop is CASSFGTGNQPQNF.

The rearrangement joins TRBV6-5 to TRBJ1-6, with D maybe TRBD1 (5 bases). Germline CDR1 reads MNHEY; CDR2 reads SVGAGI. Trimming cost V 6 bases and J 14 bases, with 20 bases left between them. This CDR3 is 14 amino acids long. The CDR3 protein is CASSSPGDGGTLHF. The CDR3 DNA follows: TGTGCCAGCAGCTCGCCGGGGGATGGAGGGACCCTCCACTTT.

The V and J genes are TRBV2 and TRBJ2-5; D not certain. The assigned J gene may be wrong: the sequence end matches TRBJ2-7 better. Germline values: CDR1 SNHLY, CDR2 FYNNEI. The CDR3 is made up of 12 amino acids. As DNA, the CDR3 is TGTGCCAGCAGTGATCGGGTCCACGAGCAGTACTTC. Residues: CASSDRVHEQYF.

The V call is TRBV29-1, the J call TRBJ2-2, with a tentative D call TRBD2 (5 bases). V lost 0 bases and J 1 base, leaving 9 bases between the germline ends. There are 15 residues in the CDR3. Per the germline V gene, CDR1 is SQVTM and CDR2 is ANQGSEA. CDR3 residues: CSVEDGEKNTGELFF. Here the CDR3 DNA reads TGCAGCGTTGAAGATGGGGAGAAGAACACCGGGGAGCTGTTTTTT.

The chain employs TRBV5-1 and TRBJ2-3, with 11 bases aligning to TRBD2. V shed 4 bases, J shed 2 bases, and the junction held 6 bases outside the gene matches. The CDR3 consists of 16 residues. Per germline, CDR1 SGHRS and CDR2 YFSETQ. This chain's CDR3 is CASSPGTSGTTDTQYF. The CDR3 DNA reads TGCGCCAGCAGCCCGGGGACTAGCGGTACCACAGATACGCAGTATTTT.

J is TRBJ1-2 and V is TRBV6-1, with TRBD1 as a possible D gene (5 bases). Deletions cut 7 bases from V and 4 bases from J, with 16 bases between. This CDR3 contains 14 residues. Per the germline V gene, CDR1 is MNHNS and CDR2 is SASEGT. The CDR3 loop reads CASTEEGTVYGYTF. DNA of the CDR3: TGTGCCAGCACCGAGGAGGGGACGGTCTATGGCTACACCTTC.

The chain combines TRBV13 with TRBJ2-7; the D gene is possibly TRBD2 (5 bases). This CDR3 contains 13 residues. With 5 bases removed from V and 1 base from J, the gap between germline ends came to 9 bases. Germline V CDR1 and CDR2: PRHDT, FYEKMQ (reference sequence). The CDR3 DNA follows: TGTGCCAGCAGCCGGAGGCCTTCCTACGAGCAGTACTTC. This sequence encodes CASSRRPSYEQYF.

The rearrangement joins TRBV2 to TRBJ2-6; weak D call: TRBD2 (5 bases). V was cut by 3 bases and J by 0 bases, with 15 bases left in between. Germline V gene lookup returns CDR1 SNHLY and CDR2 FYNNEI. The length of the CDR3 is 18 residues. Written as DNA, the CDR3 is TGTGCCAGCAGTGATCGGGGTGGGAGATTCTCTGGGGCCAACGTCCTGACTTTC. Translated: CASSDRGGRFSGANVLTF. The full variable domain, its missing parts supplied by reference TRBV2 and TRBJ2-6, is EPEVTQTPSHQVTQMGQEVILRCVPISNHLYFYWYRQILGQKVEFLVSFYNNEISEKSEIFDDQFSVERPDGSNFTLKIRSTKLEDSAMYFCASSDRGGRFSGANVLTFGAGSRLTVL.